Sequencing of this TCR beta chain was carried out in a study of regulatory T cells in long-lasting Graves disease. The germline gives CDR1 MGHRA, CDR2 YSYEKL. Trimming cost V 1 base and J 1 base, with 17 bases left between them. This CDR3 contains 18 residues. Time point specified: newly diagnosed GD, antithyroid drugs for less than 3 months. Preparation of the TCR library used RNA extracted from PBMCs. This clonotype was picked up many times. Its specificity is not known. Combining iRepertoire HTBI primers with Arm-PCR of CDR3 regions, the authors built TCR beta libraries. In TCRdb, the multiplex PCR reads were re-called with MiXCR into one record per CDR3 protein. The sample holds 350,000 to 500,000 distinct CDR3 sequences, roughly 15% seen once. Study-wide results and limits: Sharing of public clonotypes was greater in persistent patients (about 2,700) than in new patients (roughly 970).

These data also formed part of another study, on T cells in Graves' hyperthyroidism and ophthalmopathy. That investigation notes: Diagnoses used clinical symptoms, serum thyroxine and TRAb, thyroid ultrasound and orbital computed tomography. TCR CDR3 regions were first amplified by RT-PCR with HTBI primers.

V gene TRBV4-1 combines with J gene TRBJ1-3; the D is unclear. The receptor comes from a woman aged 30 to 39 with Graves disease. Sequenced material: peripheral blood mononuclear cells (PBMCs), taken at new diagnosis, from a patient treated with antithyroid drugs. The CDR3 loop reads CASSQVTAGGSSGNTIYF. In DNA, the CDR3 is TGCGCCAGCAGCCAAGTCACGGCAGGAGGGAGTTCTGGAAACACCATATATTTT.